This T cell receptor (beta chain) was sequenced during a study of blood T cell repertoires in COVID-19. Method: immunoSEQ multiplex PCR; TCRdb's copy keeps in-frame clones and lacks some. The repertoire holds approximately 260,000 clones, with around 90% as singletons. CDR3 size: 13 residues. V was clipped by 6 bases and J by 6 bases, with 14 bases between them. Per the germline V gene, CDR1 is MNHEY and CDR2 is SVGAGI. This clonotype was sampled from a young woman who had recovered from COVID-19. The V call is TRBV6-5, the J call TRBJ1-1; D might be TRBD1 (5 bases). The sample consisted of PBMCs or T cells enriched from blood (not recorded which). CDR3 amino acids: CASRRGHDAEAFF. Here the CDR3 DNA reads TGTGCCAGCAGAAGGGGTCATGACGCTGAAGCTTTCTTT.